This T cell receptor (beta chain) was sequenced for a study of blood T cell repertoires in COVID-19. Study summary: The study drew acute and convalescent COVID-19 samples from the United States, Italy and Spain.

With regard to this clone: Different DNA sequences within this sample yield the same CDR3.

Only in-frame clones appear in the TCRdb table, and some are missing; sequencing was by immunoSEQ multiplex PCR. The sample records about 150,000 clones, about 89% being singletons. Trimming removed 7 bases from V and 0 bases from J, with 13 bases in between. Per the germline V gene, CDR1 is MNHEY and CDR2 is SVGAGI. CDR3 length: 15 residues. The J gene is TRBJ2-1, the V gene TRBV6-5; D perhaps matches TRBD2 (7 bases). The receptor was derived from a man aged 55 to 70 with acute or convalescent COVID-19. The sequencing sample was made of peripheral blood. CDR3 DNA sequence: TGTGCCAGCATTAAGGGGGGGAGCTCCTACAATGAGCAGTTCTTC. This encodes CASIKGGSSYNEQFF.